The clone carrying this T cell receptor (beta chain) came up many times. The antigen is undetermined. The data derive from a study of human T cells and chemical hapten exposure. Study information: Patients, mostly women, had alopecia areata, alopecia totalis or alopecia universalis. Study-wide results and caveats: Significantly greater numbers of large CDR3 similarity clusters came from expanded TCRs than from controls.

Time point noted: pre-sensitization, week 0. Noted treatment: therapeutic diphenylcyclopropenone sensitization with weekly scalp DPC. The V segment lost 3 bases and the J segment 10 bases; nucleotides outside the gene matches: 9. Germline V gene lookup returns CDR1 KGHSH and CDR2 LQKENI. CDR3 size: 14 residues. TCRdb reprocessed the RACE reads with MiXCR, giving one entry per CDR3 protein. The sample carries roughly 51,000 distinct CDR3 sequences, more than 8% recorded once. The receptor was isolated from a man aged 40-55 years with alopecia areata. Some clones in this sample may be carry-over from other donors' samples. The chain joins TRBV18 to TRBJ1-1, with 9 nucleotides matching TRBD1. This specimen consisted of whole blood, obtained in connection with sensitization to the hapten diphenylcyclopropenone (DPC). The CDR3 DNA reads TGTGCCAGCTCACCCTGGACTTCGGGACAGGGAGCTTTCTTT. Translating gives CASSPWTSGQGAFF.